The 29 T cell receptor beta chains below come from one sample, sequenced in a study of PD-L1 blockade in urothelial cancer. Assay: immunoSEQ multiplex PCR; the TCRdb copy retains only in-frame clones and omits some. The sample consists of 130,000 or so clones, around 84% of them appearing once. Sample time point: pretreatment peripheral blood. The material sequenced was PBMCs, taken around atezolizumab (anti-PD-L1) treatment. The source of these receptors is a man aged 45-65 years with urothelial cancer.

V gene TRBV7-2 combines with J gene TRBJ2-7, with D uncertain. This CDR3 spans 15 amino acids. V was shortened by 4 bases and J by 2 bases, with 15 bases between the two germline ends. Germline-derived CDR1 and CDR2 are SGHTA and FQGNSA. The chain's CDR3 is CASSSTFGPTYEQYF. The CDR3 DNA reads TGTGCCAGCAGCTCCACTTTTGGTCCCACCTACGAGCAGTACTTC. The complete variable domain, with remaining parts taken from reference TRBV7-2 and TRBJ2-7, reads GAGVSQSPSNKVTEKGKDVELRCDPISGHTALYWYRQSLGQGLEFLIYFQGNSAPDKSGLPSDRFSAERTGGSVSTLTIQRTQQEDSAVYLCASSSTFGPTYEQYFGPGTRLTVT.

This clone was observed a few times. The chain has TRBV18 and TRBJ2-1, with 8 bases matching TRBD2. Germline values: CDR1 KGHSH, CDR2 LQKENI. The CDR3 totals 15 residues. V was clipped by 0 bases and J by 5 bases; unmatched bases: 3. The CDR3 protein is CASSPPGGRNNEQFF. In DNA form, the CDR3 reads TGTGCCAGCTCACCACCTGGCGGGAGGAACAATGAGCAGTTCTTC. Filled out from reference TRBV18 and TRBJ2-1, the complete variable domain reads NAGVMQNPRHLVRRRGQEARLRCSPMKGHSHVYWYRQLPEEGLKFMVYLQKENIIDESGMPKERFSAEFPKEGPSILRIQQVVRGDSAAYFCASSPPGGRNNEQFFGPGTRLTVL.

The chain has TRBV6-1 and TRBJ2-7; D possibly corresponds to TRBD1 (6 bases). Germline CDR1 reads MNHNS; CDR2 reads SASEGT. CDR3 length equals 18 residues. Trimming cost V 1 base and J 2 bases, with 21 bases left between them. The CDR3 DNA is TGTGCCAGCAGTGAAGGAGGGGTTGGGGGCGCGAGGCCCTACGAGCAGTACTTC. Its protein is CASSEGGVGGARPYEQYF.

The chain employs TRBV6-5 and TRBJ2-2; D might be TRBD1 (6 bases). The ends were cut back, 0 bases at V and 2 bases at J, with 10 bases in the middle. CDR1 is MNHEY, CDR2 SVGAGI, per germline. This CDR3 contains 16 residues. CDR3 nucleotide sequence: TGTGCCAGCAGTTACTCCGGGACACTTAACACCGGGGAGCTGTTTTTT. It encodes CASSYSGTLNTGELFF.

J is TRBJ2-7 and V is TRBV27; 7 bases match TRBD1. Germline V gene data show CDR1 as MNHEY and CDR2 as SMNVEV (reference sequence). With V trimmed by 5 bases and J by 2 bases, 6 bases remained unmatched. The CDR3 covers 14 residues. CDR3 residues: CASSPGQVTYEQYF. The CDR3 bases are TGTGCCAGCAGTCCCGGACAGGTTACCTACGAGCAGTACTTC.

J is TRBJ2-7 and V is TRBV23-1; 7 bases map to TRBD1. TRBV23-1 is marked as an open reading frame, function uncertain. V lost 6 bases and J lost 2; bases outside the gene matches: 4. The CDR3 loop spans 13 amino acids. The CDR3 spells CASRRQGPYEQYF. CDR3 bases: TGCGCCAGCAGGAGACAGGGCCCCTACGAGCAGTACTTC.

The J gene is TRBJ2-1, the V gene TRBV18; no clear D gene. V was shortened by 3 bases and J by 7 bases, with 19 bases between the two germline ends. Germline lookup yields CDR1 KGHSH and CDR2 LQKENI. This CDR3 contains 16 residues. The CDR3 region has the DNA TGTGCCAGCTCACCCAGAACGACCGTGGGCTCAAATGAGCAGTTCTTC. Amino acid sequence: CASSPRTTVGSNEQFF.

The CDR3 region is CASSLEGAGRSPLHF. The DNA for the CDR3 is TGTGCCAGCAGCTTAGAGGGGGCAGGCCGGTCACCCCTCCACTTT. The genes are TRBV7-3 and TRBJ1-6; 7 nucleotides agree with TRBD1. The CDR3 is 15 residues long. Germline-derived CDR1 and CDR2 are SGHTA and FQGTGA. V was clipped by 2 bases and J by 10 bases; unmatched bases: 8. Looking up the rest from reference TRBV7-3 and TRBJ1-6 gives the full variable domain: GAGVSQTPSNKVTEKGKYVELRCDPISGHTALYWYRQSLGQGPEFLIYFQGTGAADDSGLPNDRFFAVRPEGSVSTLKIQRTERGDSAVYLCASSLEGAGRSPLHFGNGTRLTVT.

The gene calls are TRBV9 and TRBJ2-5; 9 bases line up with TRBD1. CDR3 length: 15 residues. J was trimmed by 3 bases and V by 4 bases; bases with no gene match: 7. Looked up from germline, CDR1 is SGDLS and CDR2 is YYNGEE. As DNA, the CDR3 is TGTGCCAGCAGCAGACGGACAGGGGTGGAAGAGACCCAGTACTTC. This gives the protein CASSRRTGVEETQYF.

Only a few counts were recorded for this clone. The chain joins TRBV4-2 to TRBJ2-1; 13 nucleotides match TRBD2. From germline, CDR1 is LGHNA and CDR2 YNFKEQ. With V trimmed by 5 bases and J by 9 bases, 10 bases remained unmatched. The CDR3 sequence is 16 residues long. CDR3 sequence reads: CASSKSGTSGKIEQFF. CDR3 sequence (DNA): TGTGCCAGCAGCAAGTCAGGGACTAGCGGGAAGATTGAGCAGTTCTTC.

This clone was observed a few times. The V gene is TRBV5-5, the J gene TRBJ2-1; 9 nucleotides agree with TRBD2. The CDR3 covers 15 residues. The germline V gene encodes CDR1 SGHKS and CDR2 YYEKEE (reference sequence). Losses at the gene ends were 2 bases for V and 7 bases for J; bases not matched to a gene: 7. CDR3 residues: CASSFGPSGENEQFF. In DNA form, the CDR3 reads TGTGCCAGCAGCTTTGGCCCTAGCGGGGAGAATGAGCAGTTCTTC.

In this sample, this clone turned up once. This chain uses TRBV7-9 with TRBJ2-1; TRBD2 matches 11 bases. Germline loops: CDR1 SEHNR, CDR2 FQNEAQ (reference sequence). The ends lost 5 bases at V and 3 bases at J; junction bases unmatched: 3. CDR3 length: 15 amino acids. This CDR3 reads CASSRLAGLYNEQFF. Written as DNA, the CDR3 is TGTGCCAGCAGCCGACTAGCGGGACTCTACAATGAGCAGTTCTTC.

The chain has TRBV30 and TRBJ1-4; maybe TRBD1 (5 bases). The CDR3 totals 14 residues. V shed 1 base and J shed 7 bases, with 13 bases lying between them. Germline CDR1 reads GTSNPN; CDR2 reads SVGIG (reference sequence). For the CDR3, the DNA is TGTGCCTGGAGTGCGTGGGGAAGGGGTGAAAAACTGTTTTTT. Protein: CAWSAWGRGEKLFF.

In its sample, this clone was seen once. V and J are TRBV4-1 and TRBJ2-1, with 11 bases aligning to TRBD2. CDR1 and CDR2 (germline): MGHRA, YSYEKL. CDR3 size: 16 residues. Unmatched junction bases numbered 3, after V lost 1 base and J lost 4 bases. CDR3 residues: CASSQGTSGGYNEQFF. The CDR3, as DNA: TGCGCCAGCAGCCAAGGAACTAGCGGGGGATACAATGAGCAGTTCTTC.

CDR3 sequence reads: CAWSPGKGYEQYF. The CDR3 DNA reads as TGTGCCTGGAGTCCGGGGAAAGGTTACGAGCAGTACTTC. The chain couples TRBV30 to TRBJ2-7; D may be TRBD2 (5 bases). The V and J ends lost 2 bases and 4 bases respectively, with 12 bases between them. CDR1 and CDR2 (germline): GTSNPN, SVGIG (reference sequence). The CDR3 sequence is 13 residues long.

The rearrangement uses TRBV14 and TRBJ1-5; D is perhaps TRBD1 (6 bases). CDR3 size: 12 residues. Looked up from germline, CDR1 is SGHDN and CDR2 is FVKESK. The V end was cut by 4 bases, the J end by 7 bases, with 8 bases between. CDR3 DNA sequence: TGTGCCAGCAGCCTCGGACAGCAGCCCCAGCATTTT. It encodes CASSLGQQPQHF.

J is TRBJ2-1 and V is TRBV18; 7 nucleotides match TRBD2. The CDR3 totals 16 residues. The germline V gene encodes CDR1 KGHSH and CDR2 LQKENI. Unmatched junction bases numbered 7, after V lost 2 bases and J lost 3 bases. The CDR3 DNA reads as TGTGCCAGCTCACCAACCCAAGGGAGGGGCTACAATGAGCAGTTCTTC. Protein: CASSPTQGRGYNEQFF.

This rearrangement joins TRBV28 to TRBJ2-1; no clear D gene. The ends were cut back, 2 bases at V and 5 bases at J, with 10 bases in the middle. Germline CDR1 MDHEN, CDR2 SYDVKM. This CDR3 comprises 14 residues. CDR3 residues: CASSLGNRHNEQFF. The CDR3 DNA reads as TGTGCCAGCAGTTTAGGCAACCGCCACAATGAGCAGTTCTTC.

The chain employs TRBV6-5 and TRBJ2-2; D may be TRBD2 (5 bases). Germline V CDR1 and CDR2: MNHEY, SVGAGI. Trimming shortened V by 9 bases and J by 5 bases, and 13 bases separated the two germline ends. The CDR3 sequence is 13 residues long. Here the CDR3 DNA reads TGTGCCAGTCGAGGGTTCTTGACCGGGGAGCTGTTTTTT. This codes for CASRGFLTGELFF.

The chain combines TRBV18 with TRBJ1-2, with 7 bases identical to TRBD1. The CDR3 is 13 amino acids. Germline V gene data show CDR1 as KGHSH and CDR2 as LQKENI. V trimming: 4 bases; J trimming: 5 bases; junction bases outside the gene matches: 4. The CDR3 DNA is TGTGCCAGCTCACGCGGGACAGAGTATGGCTACACCTTC. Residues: CASSRGTEYGYTF.

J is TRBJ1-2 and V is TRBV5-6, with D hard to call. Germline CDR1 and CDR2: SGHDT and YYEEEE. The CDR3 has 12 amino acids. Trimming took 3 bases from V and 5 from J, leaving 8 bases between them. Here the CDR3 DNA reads TGTGCCAGCAGCTCAGGACTGTATGGCTACACCTTC. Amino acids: CASSSGLYGYTF. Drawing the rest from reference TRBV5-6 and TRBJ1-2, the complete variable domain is DAGVTQSPTHLIKTRGQQVTLRCSPKSGHDTVSWYQQALGQGPQFIFQYYEEEERQRGNFPDRFSGHQFPNYSSELNVNALLLGDSALYLCASSSGLYGYTFGSGTRLTVV.

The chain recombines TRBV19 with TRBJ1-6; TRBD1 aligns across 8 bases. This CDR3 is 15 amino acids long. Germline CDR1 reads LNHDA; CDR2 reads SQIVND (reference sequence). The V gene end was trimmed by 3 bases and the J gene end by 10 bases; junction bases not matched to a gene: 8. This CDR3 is CASSMGQVAGSPLHF. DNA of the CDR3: TGTGCCAGTAGTATGGGACAGGTGGCAGGGTCACCCCTCCACTTT.

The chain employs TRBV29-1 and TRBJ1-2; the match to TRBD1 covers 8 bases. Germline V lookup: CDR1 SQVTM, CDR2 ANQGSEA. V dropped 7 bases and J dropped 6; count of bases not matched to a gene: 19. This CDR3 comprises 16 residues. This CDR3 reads CSASRDRLLERHGYTF. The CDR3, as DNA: TGCAGCGCCTCCCGGGACAGGCTTTTAGAGCGTCATGGCTACACCTTC.

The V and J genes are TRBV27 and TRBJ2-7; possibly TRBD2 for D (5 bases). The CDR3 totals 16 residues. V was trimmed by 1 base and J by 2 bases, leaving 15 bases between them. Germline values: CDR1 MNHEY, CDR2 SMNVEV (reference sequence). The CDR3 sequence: CASSLFGVSTAYEQYF. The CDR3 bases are TGTGCCAGCAGTTTATTCGGGGTTTCAACCGCCTACGAGCAGTACTTC.

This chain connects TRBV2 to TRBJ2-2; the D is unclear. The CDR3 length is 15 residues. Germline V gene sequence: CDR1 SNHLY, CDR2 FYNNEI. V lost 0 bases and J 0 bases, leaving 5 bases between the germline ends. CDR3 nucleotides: TGTGCCAGCAGTGAAGCGTCGGCGAACACCGGGGAGCTGTTTTTT. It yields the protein CASSEASANTGELFF.

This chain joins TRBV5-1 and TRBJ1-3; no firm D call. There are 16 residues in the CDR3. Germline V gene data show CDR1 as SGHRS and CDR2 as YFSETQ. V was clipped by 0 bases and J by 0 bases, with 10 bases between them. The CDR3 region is CASSLDLGSSGNTIYF. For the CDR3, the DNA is TGCGCCAGCAGCTTGGATTTGGGGAGCTCTGGAAACACCATATATTTT.

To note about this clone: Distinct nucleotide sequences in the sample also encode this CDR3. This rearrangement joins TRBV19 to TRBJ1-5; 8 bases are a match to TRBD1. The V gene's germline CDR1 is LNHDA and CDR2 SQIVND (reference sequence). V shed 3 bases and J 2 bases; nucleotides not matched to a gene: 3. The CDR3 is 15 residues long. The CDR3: CASSIGQGGNQPQHF. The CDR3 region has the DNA TGTGCCAGTAGTATTGGACAGGGAGGCAATCAGCCCCAGCATTTT.

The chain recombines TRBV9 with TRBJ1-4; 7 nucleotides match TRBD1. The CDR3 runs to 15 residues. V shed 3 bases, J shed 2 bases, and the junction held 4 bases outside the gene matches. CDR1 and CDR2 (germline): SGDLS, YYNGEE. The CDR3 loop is CASSGQGVTNEKLFF. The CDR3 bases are TGTGCCAGCAGCGGGCAGGGGGTTACTAATGAAAAACTGTTTTTT.

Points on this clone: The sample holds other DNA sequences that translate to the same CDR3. The DNA of the CDR3 is TGTGCCAGCAGTTGGGGACAACCTAATTCACCCCTCCACTTT. This gives the protein CASSWGQPNSPLHF. The gene calls are TRBV27 and TRBJ1-6; TRBD1 might be the D (6 bases). V lost 4 bases and J lost 6, with 10 bases in between. This CDR3 is 14 amino acids long. The V gene's germline CDR1 is MNHEY and CDR2 SMNVEV (reference sequence).